What follows are 22 T cell receptor beta chains derived from one specimen sequenced in a study of T-cell reconstitution after alpha-beta-depleted transplantation in children. During its preparation, the TCRbeta library received unique molecular identifiers. TCRdb reprocessed the PCR reads with MiXCR, giving one entry per CDR3 protein. In the table there are about 980,000 distinct CDR3 sequences, about 29% of which are singletons. The specimen was PBMCs, mostly from graft donor cells, collected 360 days after TCRalphabeta/CD19-depleted stem cell transplant. The receptors shown here come from a boy under two years old who had a stem cell transplant for SCID, so the T cells may come from the graft donor.

There are a few counts of this clonotype. The rearrangement uses TRBV27 and TRBJ2-7, with D hard to call. The CDR3 is made up of 13 amino acids. Trimming left V 4 bases short and J 2 bases short, with 9 bases between. Germline-derived CDR1 and CDR2 are MNHEY and SMNVEV (reference sequence). The DNA of the CDR3 is TGTGCCAGCAGTTCTCGTGGTACCTACGAGCAGTACTTC. Its translation is CASSSRGTYEQYF.

V is TRBV6-2 or TRBV6-3 and J is TRBJ2-2, with a possible D match to TRBD1 (5 bases). CDR1 MNHEY and CDR2 SVGEGT come from the germline V gene. The CDR3 length is 15 residues. Trimming took off 5 bases at V and 6 bases at J, with 16 bases between the two ends. The CDR3: CASSPAPDISGELFF. The CDR3 DNA reads TGTGCCAGCAGTCCAGCCCCGGACATCTCCGGGGAGCTGTTTTTT.

The J gene is TRBJ2-1, the V gene TRBV29-1; 12 positions match TRBD2. Unmatched junction bases numbered 6, after V lost 3 bases and J lost 6 bases. The CDR3 is 15 amino acids. Germline V gene lookup returns CDR1 SQVTM and CDR2 ANQGSEA. The CDR3 nucleotides read TGCAGCGTTGAGTCACCTAGCGGGGGGGTCAATGAGCAGTTCTTC. Protein product: CSVESPSGGVNEQFF.

In this sample, this clonotype turned up many times. This chain's CDR3 is CATSAGGEQETQYF. The DNA of the CDR3 is TGTGCCACCAGTGCAGGGGGGGAACAAGAGACCCAGTACTTC. This chain connects TRBV24-1 to TRBJ2-5; the D call may be TRBD1 or TRBD2 (7 bases each). V was clipped by 5 bases and J by 2 bases, with 11 bases between them. CDR1 KGHDR and CDR2 SFDVKD come from the germline V gene. The CDR3 spans 14 residues.

The table lists this clonotype with a few counts. The rearrangement uses TRBV7-2 and TRBJ2-1, with 8 bases that match TRBD1. The CDR3 is 16 residues long. The germline V gene encodes CDR1 SGHTA and CDR2 FQGNSA. V gave up 6 bases and J gave up 7 bases; unmatched junction bases: 14. The CDR3 nucleotides are TGTGCCAGCAGTCGATATATGGCGACAGGGGAAAATGAGCAGTTCTTC. Amino acids: CASSRYMATGENEQFF.

This clonotype has just a few counts. The rearrangement uses TRBV5-1 and TRBJ1-1, with 7 bases fitting TRBD1. Germline CDR1 is SGHRS and CDR2 is YFSETQ. J lost 1 base, V lost 4 bases, and 7 bases had no gene match. CDR3 length: 15 residues. The CDR3 here is CASSPLGTENTEAFF. The CDR3 DNA sequence: TGCGCCAGCAGCCCCCTCGGGACAGAGAACACTGAAGCTTTCTTT.

The rearrangement uses TRBV15 and TRBJ2-3; the D gene could be TRBD1 or TRBD2 (6 bases each). The CDR3 covers 15 residues. Trimming took 1 base from V and 3 from J, leaving 11 bases between them. Germline V gene sequence: CDR1 LNHNV, CDR2 YYDKDF (reference sequence). The CDR3 DNA reads TGTGCCACCAGCAGAGTCTCGGGGGCAACAGATACGCAGTATTTT. This gives the protein CATSRVSGATDTQYF.

The chain uses TRBV10-3 and TRBJ1-5; 7 bases agree with TRBD1. The V gene end was trimmed by 11 bases and the J gene end by 4 bases; junction bases not matched to a gene: 11. From germline, CDR1 is ENHRY and CDR2 SYGVKD. The CDR3 sequence is 14 residues long. The CDR3 coding sequence is TGTGCCGTCGGGGAACAGGGGATGAATCAGCCCCAGCATTTT. Translating gives CAVGEQGMNQPQHF.

The CDR3 DNA sequence: TGTGCCAGCTCACCTTCCTGGACACTCACTAGCACAGATACGCAGTATTTT. Translating gives CASSPSWTLTSTDTQYF. The rearrangement uses TRBV18 and TRBJ2-3; D possibly corresponds to TRBD1 (5 bases). The CDR3 consists of 17 residues. CDR1 and CDR2 (germline): KGHSH, LQKENI. V lost 3 bases, J lost 0 bases, and 16 bases lay in between.

The chain recombines TRBV5-1 with TRBJ1-1; possibly TRBD1 for D (5 bases). Between the trimmed V and J ends, which lost 4 bases and 4 bases, there was a span of 17 bases. Per germline, CDR1 SGHRS and CDR2 YFSETQ. The CDR3 runs to 15 residues. DNA of the CDR3: TGCGCCAGCAGCCGGTCAAGGGCAGGGCCCACTGAAGCTTTCTTT. This sequence encodes CASSRSRAGPTEAFF.

The chain employs TRBV15 and TRBJ1-5, with D perhaps matching TRBD1 (5 bases). V shed 3 bases and J shed 1 base, with 10 bases lying between them. The CDR3 extends over 15 amino acids. Germline CDR1 is LNHNV and CDR2 is YYDKDF (reference sequence). CDR3 nucleotides: TGTGCCACCAGCAGTTGGGGCTCAAGCAATCAGCCCCAGCATTTT. This sequence encodes CATSSWGSSNQPQHF.

The chain uses TRBV5-6 and TRBJ2-2, with a tentative D call TRBD1 (5 bases). CDR1 and CDR2 (germline): SGHDT, YYEEEE. The ends were cut back, 4 bases at V and 4 bases at J, with 14 bases in the middle. The CDR3 extends over 15 amino acids. The CDR3 sequence is CASSPLTGFTGELFF. In nucleotides, the CDR3 is TGTGCCAGCAGCCCACTTACAGGTTTCACCGGGGAGCTGTTTTTT.

This clonotype occurred a few times. This chain joins TRBV7-9 and TRBJ2-1; 11 nucleotides line up with TRBD1. V dropped 7 bases and J dropped 6; count of bases not matched to a gene: 11. Germline V gene sequence: CDR1 SEHNR, CDR2 FQNEAQ (reference sequence). The CDR3 contains 16 residues. CDR3 residues: CASTIRTGGFRNEQFF. CDR3 in DNA: TGTGCCAGCACCATAAGGACAGGGGGCTTTCGCAATGAGCAGTTCTTC.

This clonotype came up a few times. The chain joins TRBV28 to TRBJ2-1; D perhaps matches TRBD1 (6 bases). The germline gives CDR1 MDHEN, CDR2 SYDVKM. The CDR3 loop spans 14 amino acids. V was cut by 5 bases and J by 2 bases, with 10 bases left in between. The CDR3 region is CASSADRPYNEQFF. In nucleotides, the CDR3 is TGTGCCAGCAGTGCGGACAGACCCTACAATGAGCAGTTCTTC.

The rearrangement uses TRBV10-3 and TRBJ2-2, with a weak D call TRBD1 (5 bases). Per the germline V gene, CDR1 is ENHRY and CDR2 is SYGVKD. V was trimmed by 5 bases and J by 2 bases, leaving 15 bases between them. This CDR3 spans 16 amino acids. The CDR3 bases are TGTGCCATCAGTACGGACACACCTACCAACACCGGGGAGCTGTTTTTT. Translated, it gives CAISTDTPTNTGELFF.

This clonotype was detected only a few times. J is TRBJ2-3 and V is TRBV12-3 or TRBV12-4, with 8 bases that match TRBD2. The CDR3 runs to 18 residues. Trimming took 2 bases from V and 2 from J; bases not matched to a gene: 12. DNA of the CDR3: TGTGCCAGCAGTTTACGTCCCACAGCGGGGGCAGTCACAGATACGCAGTATTTT. Translated, it gives CASSLRPTAGAVTDTQYF.

The chain is built from TRBV5-1 and TRBJ1-2; the D is unclear. V lost 4 bases and J 8 bases, leaving 15 bases between the germline ends. The length of the CDR3 is 13 residues. From germline, CDR1 is SGHRS and CDR2 YFSETQ. In DNA form, the CDR3 reads TGCGCCAGCAGCCGAAGACGGCTCTACGGCTACACCTTC. The encoded protein is CASSRRRLYGYTF.

This clonotype was counted many times. The genes are TRBV10-3 and TRBJ2-5; 10 nucleotides agree with TRBD1. The CDR3 is made up of 16 amino acids. V gave up 2 bases and J gave up 2 bases; unmatched junction bases: 5. Germline loops: CDR1 ENHRY, CDR2 SYGVKD. CDR3 region: CAISEPGQGGQETQYF. As DNA, the CDR3 is TGTGCCATCAGTGAGCCAGGACAGGGGGGACAAGAGACCCAGTACTTC.

Comment on this clonotype: Given the absence of the conserved phenylalanine or tryptophan at the CDR3 end, a read error is likely. This chain connects TRBV5-1 to TRBJ1-1, with D uncertain. This CDR3 has 14 amino acids. Germline CDR1 and CDR2: SGHRS and YFSETQ. V dropped 0 bases and J dropped 6 bases, with 12 bases sitting between them. This CDR3 reads CASSLGPGAAEAFS. CDR3 in DNA: TGCGCCAGCAGCTTGGGTCCGGGAGCGGCTGAAGCTTTCTCT.

The chain recombines TRBV6-9 with TRBJ2-2, with 9 bases aligning to TRBD2. The CDR3 consists of 16 residues. J lost 3 bases, V lost 4 bases, and 6 bases had no gene match. Per the germline V gene, CDR1 is MNHGY and CDR2 is SVAAGI. CDR3 nucleotides: TGTGCCAGCAGTTTTTTGCGGGGGGGATACACCGGGGAGCTGTTTTTT. It encodes CASSFLRGGYTGELFF.

This chain uses TRBV6-2 or TRBV6-3 with TRBJ2-7; no firm D call. V was shortened by 4 bases and J by 0 bases, with 13 bases between the two germline ends. Germline V gene lookup returns CDR1 MNHEY and CDR2 SVGEGT. CDR3 length equals 15 residues. The CDR3 reads CASSFSDWFSYEQYF. The CDR3 DNA reads TGTGCCAGCAGTTTCTCCGACTGGTTCTCCTACGAGCAGTACTTC.

The J gene is TRBJ2-7, the V gene TRBV5-5; D is tentatively TRBD1 or TRBD2 (5 bases each). Germline CDR1 reads SGHKS; CDR2 reads YYEKEE (reference sequence). The CDR3 extends over 14 amino acids. V lost 0 bases, J lost 3 bases, and 10 bases lay in between. The CDR3 DNA follows: TGTGCCAGCAGCTTGGGGGGGAAAATCTACGAGCAGTACTTC. This sequence encodes CASSLGGKIYEQYF. The variable domain in full, with the rest retrieved from reference TRBV5-5 and TRBJ2-7, is DAGVTQSPTHLIKTRGQQVTLRCSPISGHKSVSWYQQVLGQGPQFIFQYYEKEERGRGNFPDRFSARQFPNYSSELNVNALLLGDSALYLCASSLGGKIYEQYFGPGTRLTVT.